The 26 T cell receptor beta chains presented below share a single source sample, sequenced in a study of OX40 agonist ivuxolimab in advanced cancers. Assay: immunoSEQ multiplex PCR; the TCRdb copy retains only in-frame clones and omits some. In the table there are more than 85,000 clones, roughly 90% of which are singletons. The input for sequencing was CD4+ or CD8+ T cells sorted from blood, taken in a trial of the OX40 agonist ivuxolimab. The receptors shown here come from an adult with an advanced solid tumor such as melanoma, head and neck, liver or kidney cancer.

The J gene is TRBJ1-1, the V gene TRBV5-4; possible D gene TRBD1, 5 bases. The CDR3 totals 17 residues. Between the trimmed V and J ends, which lost 0 bases and 1 base, there was a span of 16 bases. Germline V gives CDR1 SGHNT, CDR2 YYREEE (reference sequence). CDR3 region: CASSLGGLRGGNTEAFF. Written as DNA, the CDR3 is TGTGCCAGCAGCTTGGGGGGCTTGAGAGGCGGGAACACTGAAGCTTTCTTT.

V gene TRBV5-6 combines with J gene TRBJ2-4; 7 bases map to TRBD1. The ends lost 2 bases at V and 2 bases at J; junction bases unmatched: 4. There are 15 residues in the CDR3. Germline CDR1 reads SGHDT; CDR2 reads YYEEEE. For the CDR3, the DNA is TGTGCCAGCAGCTTAATCAGGGGGTCCAAAAACATTCAGTACTTC. Protein: CASSLIRGSKNIQYF.

The CDR3 nucleotides read TGTGCCAGCAGCGTAGCCGCGGGAAACAATGAGCAGTTCTTC. Translating gives CASSVAAGNNEQFF. V is TRBV9 and J is TRBJ2-1; a weak D match, TRBD2 (6 bases). Trimming took 0 bases from V and 5 from J, leaving 9 bases between them. The germline V gene has CDR1 SGDLS and CDR2 YYNGEE. This CDR3 has 14 amino acids.

V is TRBV4-3 and J is TRBJ1-1; 7 bases match TRBD1. The CDR3 has 17 residues. Per the germline V gene, CDR1 is LGHNA and CDR2 is YSLEER. The V and J ends lost 0 bases and 4 bases, in that order; junction bases with no gene match: 11. CDR3 DNA: TGCGCCAGCAGCCAAGACCCGACAGGGTTCGTGGGCACTGAAGCTTTCTTT. The encoded protein is CASSQDPTGFVGTEAFF.

This chain uses TRBV19 with TRBJ2-7, with D perhaps given as TRBD1 or TRBD2 (5 bases each). This CDR3 is built from 15 residues. Germline CDR1 reads LNHDA; CDR2 reads SQIVND (reference sequence). The germline V and J ends were trimmed by 10 bases and 3 bases, with 22 bases remaining between them. The CDR3 loop is CATSGAVTGFYEQYF. CDR3 sequence (DNA): TGTGCCACTTCCGGGGCAGTCACCGGATTCTACGAGCAGTACTTC.

The rearrangement uses TRBV19 and TRBJ2-5, with D unresolved. V was clipped by 3 bases and J by 0 bases, with 2 bases between them. CDR3 length: 12 amino acids. In germline, CDR1 is LNHDA, CDR2 SQIVND (reference sequence). CDR3 nucleotides: TGTGCCAGTAGTATTGACCAAGAGACCCAGTACTTC. Residues: CASSIDQETQYF.

The genes are TRBV28 and TRBJ2-1; 13 bases agree with TRBD2. Trimming cost V 5 bases and J 7 bases; bases outside gene matches: 2. The CDR3 extends over 14 amino acids. CDR1 and CDR2 (germline): MDHEN, SYDVKM. The CDR3 DNA is TGTGCCAGCAGTGGGACTAGCGGGAAAAATGAGCAGTTCTTC. Protein: CASSGTSGKNEQFF. Combining the CDR3 with reference TRBV28 and TRBJ2-1 gives the whole variable domain DVKVTQSSRYLVKRTGEKVFLECVQDMDHENMFWYRQDPGLGLRLIYFSYDVKMKEKGDIPEGYSVSREKKERFSLILESASTNQTSMYLCASSGTSGKNEQFFGPGTRLTVL.

This rearrangement joins TRBV28 to TRBJ1-6; D gene unclear. Germline V lookup: CDR1 MDHEN, CDR2 SYDVKM. V was clipped by 5 bases and J by 13 bases, with 15 bases between them. This CDR3 region has 13 residues. CDR3 loop: CASSINSPPPLHF. In DNA, the CDR3 is TGTGCCAGCAGTATTAACAGTCCGCCCCCCCTCCACTTT.

V gene TRBV5-1 combines with J gene TRBJ2-5; possible D gene TRBD1, 5 bases. The CDR3 loop spans 13 amino acids. V gave up 5 bases and J gave up 1 base, with 9 bases separating them. Germline-derived CDR1 and CDR2 are SGHRS and YFSETQ. CDR3 bases: TGCGCCAGCAGTTACAGGTCCCAAGAGACCCAGTACTTC. It is translated as CASSYRSQETQYF.

The chain links TRBV6-5 to TRBJ2-7; 7 nucleotides match TRBD2. This CDR3 is 13 amino acids long. Trimming at V came to 7 bases and at J to 2 bases, leaving 5 bases not matched to a gene. Germline V gives CDR1 MNHEY, CDR2 SVGAGI. The CDR3 loop reads CASIGRGTYEQYF. The CDR3 region has the DNA TGTGCCAGCATTGGGAGGGGCACCTACGAGCAGTACTTC.

This rearrangement joins TRBV29-1 to TRBJ2-3; 9 nucleotides agree with TRBD2. The CDR3 is made up of 14 amino acids. V was pared by 4 bases and J by 5 bases, with 7 bases of the junction left unmatched. Germline lookup yields CDR1 SQVTM and CDR2 ANQGSEA. CDR3 in DNA: TGCAGCGTTGTGTGGTTTAGCGGGAGAGATACGCAGTATTTT. This codes for CSVVWFSGRDTQYF.

The chain employs TRBV7-2 and TRBJ2-7; TRBD1 might be the D (5 bases). The CDR3 has 13 residues. Per the germline V gene, CDR1 is SGHTA and CDR2 is FQGNSA. Trimming left V 0 bases short and J 3 bases short, with 6 bases between. The CDR3 sequence is CASSLAQVYEQYF. In DNA, the CDR3 is TGTGCCAGCAGCTTAGCACAGGTCTACGAGCAGTACTTC.

This rearrangement joins TRBV19 to TRBJ1-1, with D perhaps TRBD1 (6 bases). Germline V CDR1 and CDR2: LNHDA, SQIVND (reference sequence). This CDR3 spans 14 amino acids. Trimming cost V 4 bases and J 3 bases, with 12 bases left between them. The CDR3 DNA reads as TGTGCCAGTAGTACTAACAGGGATCACACTGAAGCTTTCTTT. This gives the protein CASSTNRDHTEAFF.

This rearrangement joins TRBV25-1 to TRBJ1-6; weak D call: TRBD1 (5 bases). Germline loops: CDR1 MGHDK, CDR2 SYGVNS. CDR3 length: 14 amino acids. V lost 4 bases to trimming and J lost 7 bases, with 11 bases between them. CDR3 amino acids: CASSGQSRNSPLHF. CDR3 DNA sequence: TGTGCCAGCAGTGGACAGTCCCGGAATTCACCCCTCCACTTT. Variable domain in full (rest from reference TRBV25-1 and TRBJ1-6): EADIYQTPRYLVIGTGKKITLECSQTMGHDKMYWYQQDPGMELHLIHYSYGVNSTEKGDLSSESTVSRIRTEHFPLTLESARPSHTSQYLCASSGQSRNSPLHFGNGTRLTVT.

The V and J genes are TRBV5-1 and TRBJ2-1; TRBD1 matches at 9 bases. From germline, CDR1 is SGHRS and CDR2 YFSETQ. V lost 5 bases and J lost 5; bases outside the gene matches: 2. The CDR3 totals 13 residues. For the CDR3, the DNA is TGCGCCAGCAGGGGGACAGGGAACAATGAGCAGTTCTTC. Translated, it gives CASRGTGNNEQFF. Looking up the rest from reference TRBV5-1 and TRBJ2-1 gives the full variable domain: KAGVTQTPRYLIKTRGQQVTLSCSPISGHRSVSWYQQTPGQGLQFLFEYFSETQRNKGNFPGRFSGRQFSNSRSEMNVSTLELGDSALYLCASRGTGNNEQFFGPGTRLTVL.

This clone was seen a single time. The chain links TRBV19 to TRBJ1-4, with 7 bases matching TRBD1. Germline CDR1 reads LNHDA; CDR2 reads SQIVND (reference sequence). The CDR3 is 13 amino acids. V trimming: 4 bases; J trimming: 8 bases; junction bases outside the gene matches: 4. The CDR3 loop is CASSTGTVEKLFF. The CDR3 DNA is TGTGCCAGTAGTACCGGGACAGTCGAAAAACTGTTTTTT.

This chain joins TRBV5-4 and TRBJ1-4; possible D gene TRBD1, 5 bases. V was cut by 4 bases and J by 4 bases, with 14 bases left in between. Germline V gives CDR1 SGHNT, CDR2 YYREEE (reference sequence). There are 15 residues in the CDR3. This chain's CDR3 is CASSPSGTGNEKLFF. DNA for the CDR3: TGTGCCAGCAGCCCGTCCGGGACGGGTAATGAAAAACTGTTTTTT. Based on the CDR3 plus reference TRBV5-4 and TRBJ1-4, the full variable domain is ETGVTQSPTHLIKTRGQQVTLRCSSQSGHNTVSWYQQALGQGPQFIFQYYREEENGRGNFPPRFSGLQFPNYSSELNVNALELDDSALYLCASSPSGTGNEKLFFGSGTQLSVL.

This rearrangement joins TRBV6-5 to TRBJ2-1, with 10 bases matching TRBD2. This CDR3 is 15 amino acids long. With 2 bases clipped from V and 6 bases from J, the junction kept 4 bases outside the gene matches. Germline V gene sequence: CDR1 MNHEY, CDR2 SVGAGI. The CDR3 nucleotides are TGTGCCAGCAGTTACCCGTCTAGCGGGAGCAATGAGCAGTTCTTC. The encoded protein is CASSYPSSGSNEQFF.

The chain combines TRBV6-1 with TRBJ1-5; tentatively, D is TRBD1 (6 bases). CDR1 and CDR2 (germline): MNHNS, SASEGT. The germline V and J ends were trimmed by 0 bases and 4 bases, with 10 bases remaining between them. This CDR3 region has 15 residues. This chain's CDR3 is CASSEALGGNQPQHF. The CDR3, as DNA: TGTGCCAGCAGTGAAGCGTTAGGGGGAAATCAGCCCCAGCATTTT.

J is TRBJ2-6 and V is TRBV28; D is uncertain. The CDR3 spans 11 residues. Germline loops: CDR1 MDHEN, CDR2 SYDVKM. V lost 5 bases and J lost 7, with 3 bases in between. The CDR3 DNA sequence: TGTGCCAGCAGTCGAGCCAACGTCCTGACTTTC. Translation: CASSRANVLTF.

A remark on this clone: The sample has other DNA sequences that encode this CDR3 too. V gene TRBV18 combines with J gene TRBJ1-1, with D perhaps TRBD1 (5 bases). The CDR3 runs to 13 residues. The V end lost 3 bases, the J end lost 1 base, and 6 bases lay between the germline ends. Germline loops: CDR1 KGHSH, CDR2 LQKENI. Here the CDR3 DNA reads TGTGCCAGCTCACCCGGGGCGAACACTGAAGCTTTCTTT. It encodes CASSPGANTEAFF.

The chain uses TRBV7-6 and TRBJ2-7; D gene uncertain. Germline V CDR1 and CDR2: SGHVS, FNYEAQ. Trimming removed 0 bases at V and 3 bases at J, with 12 bases between. The CDR3 covers 15 residues. CDR3 region: CASSLAAQSFYEQYF. CDR3 sequence (DNA): TGTGCCAGCAGCTTAGCGGCGCAGAGCTTCTACGAGCAGTACTTC.

This chain links TRBV2 with TRBJ1-4, with D perhaps matching TRBD1 (5 bases). V was cut by 1 base and J by 4 bases, with 7 bases left in between. The germline gives CDR1 SNHLY, CDR2 FYNNEI. This CDR3 spans 14 amino acids. The CDR3 sequence: CASSEGQLNEKLFF. The CDR3 nucleotides read TGTGCCAGCAGTGAAGGACAGCTTAATGAAAAACTGTTTTTT.

V and J are TRBV6-4 and TRBJ2-1, with 12 bases fitting TRBD2. V lost 4 bases, J lost 8 bases, and 9 bases stayed unmatched. The CDR3 is 16 residues long. Germline CDR1 and CDR2: MRHNA and SNTAGT. The CDR3 protein is CASSVLAGGPPDEQFF. The CDR3 DNA reads TGTGCCAGCAGTGTACTAGCGGGAGGCCCTCCCGATGAGCAGTTCTTC.

The chain employs TRBV10-3 and TRBJ1-5, with a possible D match to TRBD1 (5 bases). The CDR3 has 15 residues. Germline CDR1 and CDR2: ENHRY and SYGVKD. Trimming left V 0 bases short and J 11 bases short, with 17 bases between. CDR3 amino acids: CAISESGTTGGAQHF. The CDR3 DNA reads TGTGCCATCAGTGAGTCGGGCACAACCGGGGGAGCCCAGCATTTT.

This sequence joins TRBV27 and TRBJ2-3; 8 bases are a match to TRBD1. The CDR3 totals 14 residues. Germline V CDR1 and CDR2: MNHEY, SMNVEV (reference sequence). Losses at the gene ends were 5 bases for V and 5 bases for J; bases not matched to a gene: 6. The CDR3 sequence is CASSPRQGRDTQYF. In nucleotides, the CDR3 is TGTGCCAGCAGTCCGAGACAGGGGCGAGATACGCAGTATTTT.